This paragraph reports one T cell receptor beta chain. The sample originates from a study of blood T cell repertoires in COVID-19. Study information: Sites across the United States, Italy and Spain contributed samples from acute and convalescent COVID-19. In each case, the material was cDNA or gDNA derived from T cells, B-cell-depleted T cells, or PBMCs.

Germline CDR1 is SGHAT and CDR2 is FQNNGV. The CDR3 covers 15 residues. V shed 0 bases, J shed 2 bases, and the junction held 2 bases outside the gene matches. Researchers sorted participants into cohorts using their self-reported clinical history. Among Cohort 3 donors, those recovered had two negative PCRs, clearance, or symptom resolution. Some clones are missing from TCRdb's copy, which holds only in-frame ones; the method was immunoSEQ multiplex PCR. This table holds about 480,000 clones, around 87% found once. This sequence was found in a woman aged 40 to 50 who had recovered from COVID-19. The genes are TRBV11-2 and TRBJ1-2; 8 bases line up with TRBD1. The sample consisted of PBMCs or T cells enriched from blood (not recorded which). In DNA form, the CDR3 reads TGTGCCAGCAGCTTAGAGACAGGGGCGAACTATGGCTACACCTTC. It codes for CASSLETGANYGYTF.